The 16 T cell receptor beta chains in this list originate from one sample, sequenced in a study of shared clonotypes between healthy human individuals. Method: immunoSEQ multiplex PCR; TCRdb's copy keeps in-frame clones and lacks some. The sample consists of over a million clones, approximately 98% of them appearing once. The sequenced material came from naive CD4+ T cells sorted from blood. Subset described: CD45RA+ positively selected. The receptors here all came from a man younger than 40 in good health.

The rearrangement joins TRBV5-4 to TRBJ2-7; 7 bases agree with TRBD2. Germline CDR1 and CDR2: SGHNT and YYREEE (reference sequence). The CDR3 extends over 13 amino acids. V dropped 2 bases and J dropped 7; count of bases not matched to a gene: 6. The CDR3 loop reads CASSLGNGGEQYF. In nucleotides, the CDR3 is TGTGCCAGCAGCTTAGGGAACGGGGGGGAGCAGTACTTC.

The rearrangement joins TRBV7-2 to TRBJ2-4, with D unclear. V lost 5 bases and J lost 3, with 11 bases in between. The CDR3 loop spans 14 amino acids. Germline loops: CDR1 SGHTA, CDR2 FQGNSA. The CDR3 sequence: CASSRGEGKNIQYF. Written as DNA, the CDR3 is TGTGCCAGCAGCCGTGGGGAAGGCAAAAACATTCAGTACTTC.

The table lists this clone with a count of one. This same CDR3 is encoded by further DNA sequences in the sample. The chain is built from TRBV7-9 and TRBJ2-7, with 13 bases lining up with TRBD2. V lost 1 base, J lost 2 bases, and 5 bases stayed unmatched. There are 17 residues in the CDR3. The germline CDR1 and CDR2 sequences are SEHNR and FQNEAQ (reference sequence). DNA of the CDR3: TGTGCCAGCAGCTTAGGGGGACTAGCGGGACTTACCTACGAGCAGTACTTC. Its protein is CASSLGGLAGLTYEQYF.

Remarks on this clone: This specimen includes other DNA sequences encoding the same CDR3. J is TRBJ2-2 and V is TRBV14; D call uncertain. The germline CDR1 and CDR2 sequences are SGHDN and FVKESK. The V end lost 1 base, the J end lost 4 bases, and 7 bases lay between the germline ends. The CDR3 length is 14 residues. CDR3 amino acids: CASSQVVGTGELFF. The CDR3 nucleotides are TGTGCCAGCAGCCAAGTCGTCGGCACCGGGGAGCTGTTTTTT.

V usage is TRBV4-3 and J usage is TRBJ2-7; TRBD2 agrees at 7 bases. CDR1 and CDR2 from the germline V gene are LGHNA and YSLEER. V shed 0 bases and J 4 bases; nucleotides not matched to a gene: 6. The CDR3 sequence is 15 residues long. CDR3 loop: CASSQEGTNVYEQYF. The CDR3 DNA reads TGCGCCAGCAGCCAAGAAGGGACTAATGTTTACGAGCAGTACTTC.

CDR3 DNA sequence: TGTGCCAGCAGCTTGTTGAGACAGGGAGGTGAGACCCAGTACTTC. It encodes CASSLLRQGGETQYF. This chain connects TRBV5-6 to TRBJ2-5; D is possibly TRBD1 (7 bases). This CDR3 has 15 amino acids. CDR1 and CDR2 from the germline V gene are SGHDT and YYEEEE. V dropped 1 base and J dropped 5 bases, with 15 bases sitting between them.

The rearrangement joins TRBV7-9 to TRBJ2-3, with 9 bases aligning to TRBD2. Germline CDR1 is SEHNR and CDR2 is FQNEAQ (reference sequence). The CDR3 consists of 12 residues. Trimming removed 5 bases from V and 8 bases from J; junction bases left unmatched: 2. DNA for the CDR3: TGTGCCAGCAGCGTTAGCGGGAGTACGCAGTATTTT. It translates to CASSVSGSTQYF. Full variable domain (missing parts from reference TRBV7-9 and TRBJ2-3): DTGVSQNPRHKITKRGQNVTFRCDPISEHNRLYWYRQTLGQGPEFLTYFQNEAQLEKSRLLSDRFSAERPKGSFSTLEIQRTEQGDSAMYLCASSVSGSTQYFGPGTRLTVL.

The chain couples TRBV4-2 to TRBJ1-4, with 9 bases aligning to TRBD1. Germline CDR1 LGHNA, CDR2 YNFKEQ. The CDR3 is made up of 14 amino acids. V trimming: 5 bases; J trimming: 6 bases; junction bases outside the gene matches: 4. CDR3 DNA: TGTGCCAGCAGCAAAAGGACAGGGGATGAAAAACTGTTTTTT. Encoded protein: CASSKRTGDEKLFF.

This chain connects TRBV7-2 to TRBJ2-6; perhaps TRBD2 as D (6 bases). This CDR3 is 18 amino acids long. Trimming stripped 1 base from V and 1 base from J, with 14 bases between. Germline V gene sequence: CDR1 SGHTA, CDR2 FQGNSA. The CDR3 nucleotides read TGTGCCAGCAGCTTAGATCCGGGAGATTGGTCTGGGGCCAACGTCCTGACTTTC. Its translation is CASSLDPGDWSGANVLTF.

Here the CDR3 DNA reads TGTGCCAGCAGGGGGACTAGCGGGAGGATGAACGAGCAGTACTTC. It yields the protein CASRGTSGRMNEQYF. The rearrangement uses TRBV27 and TRBJ2-7; 15 bases fit TRBD2. Germline V gives CDR1 MNHEY, CDR2 SMNVEV (reference sequence). The CDR3 extends over 15 amino acids. V was pared by 6 bases and J by 5 bases, with 5 bases of the junction left unmatched.

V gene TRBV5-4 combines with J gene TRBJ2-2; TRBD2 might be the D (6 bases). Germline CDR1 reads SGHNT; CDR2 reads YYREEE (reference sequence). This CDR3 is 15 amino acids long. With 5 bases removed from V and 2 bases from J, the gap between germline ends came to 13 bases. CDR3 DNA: TGTGCCAGCAGATACGGGACTCATAACACCGGGGAGCTGTTTTTT. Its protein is CASRYGTHNTGELFF.

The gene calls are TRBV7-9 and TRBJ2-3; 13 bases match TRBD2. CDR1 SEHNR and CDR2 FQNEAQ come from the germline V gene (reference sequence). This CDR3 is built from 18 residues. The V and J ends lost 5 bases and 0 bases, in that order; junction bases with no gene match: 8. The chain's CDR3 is CASSPRGLAGPSTDTQYF. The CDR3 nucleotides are TGTGCCAGCAGCCCCCGGGGACTAGCGGGGCCTAGCACAGATACGCAGTATTTT.

CDR3 amino acids: CASSGTTGTDTQYF. CDR3 nucleotide sequence: TGTGCCAGCAGCGGGACGACGGGCACAGATACGCAGTATTTT. V usage is TRBV5-6 and J usage is TRBJ2-3, with D perhaps assigned TRBD1 or TRBD2 (5 bases each). The germline V gene encodes CDR1 SGHDT and CDR2 YYEEEE. This CDR3 comprises 14 residues. The V end was cut by 4 bases, the J end by 1 base, with 10 bases between.

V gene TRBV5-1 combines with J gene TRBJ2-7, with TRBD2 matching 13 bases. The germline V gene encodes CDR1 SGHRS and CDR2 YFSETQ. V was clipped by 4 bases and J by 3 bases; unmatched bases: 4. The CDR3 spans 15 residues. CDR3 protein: CASSPGTSGNYEQYF. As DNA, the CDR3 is TGCGCCAGCAGCCCCGGGACTAGCGGGAACTACGAGCAGTACTTC.

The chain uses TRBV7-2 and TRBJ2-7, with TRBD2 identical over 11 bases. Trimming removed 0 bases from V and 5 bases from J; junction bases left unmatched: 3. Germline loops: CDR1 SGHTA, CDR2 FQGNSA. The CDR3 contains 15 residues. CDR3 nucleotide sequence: TGTGCCAGCAGCTTAGCGCGACTAGCGGGAAACGAGCAGTACTTC. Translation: CASSLARLAGNEQYF.

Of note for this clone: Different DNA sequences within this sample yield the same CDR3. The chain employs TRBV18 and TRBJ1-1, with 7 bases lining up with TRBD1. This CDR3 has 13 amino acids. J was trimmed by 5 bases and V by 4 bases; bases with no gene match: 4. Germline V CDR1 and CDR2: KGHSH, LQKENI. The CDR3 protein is CASSLGQDTEAFF. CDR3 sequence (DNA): TGTGCCAGCTCACTCGGACAGGATACTGAAGCTTTCTTT.